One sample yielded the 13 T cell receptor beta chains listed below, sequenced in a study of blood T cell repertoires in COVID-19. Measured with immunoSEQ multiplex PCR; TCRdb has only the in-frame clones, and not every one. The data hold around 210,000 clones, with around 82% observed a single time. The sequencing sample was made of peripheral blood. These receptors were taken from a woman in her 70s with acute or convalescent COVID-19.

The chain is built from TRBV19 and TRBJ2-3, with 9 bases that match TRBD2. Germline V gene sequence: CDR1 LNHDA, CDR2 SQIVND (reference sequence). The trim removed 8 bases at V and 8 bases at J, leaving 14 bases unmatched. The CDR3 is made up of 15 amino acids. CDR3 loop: CASQPGVAGVGTQYF. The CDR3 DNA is TGTGCCAGTCAGCCGGGCGTAGCGGGAGTCGGTACGCAGTATTTT.

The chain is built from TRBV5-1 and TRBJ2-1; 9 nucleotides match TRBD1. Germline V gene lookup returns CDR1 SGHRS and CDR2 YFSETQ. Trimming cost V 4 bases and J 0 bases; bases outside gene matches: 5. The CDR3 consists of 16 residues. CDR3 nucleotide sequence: TGCGCCAGCAGCCATGGACAGGGGAGCTCCTACAATGAGCAGTTCTTC. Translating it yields CASSHGQGSSYNEQFF. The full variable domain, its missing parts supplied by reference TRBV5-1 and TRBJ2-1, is KAGVTQTPRYLIKTRGQQVTLSCSPISGHRSVSWYQQTPGQGLQFLFEYFSETQRNKGNFPGRFSGRQFSNSRSEMNVSTLELGDSALYLCASSHGQGSSYNEQFFGPGTRLTVL.

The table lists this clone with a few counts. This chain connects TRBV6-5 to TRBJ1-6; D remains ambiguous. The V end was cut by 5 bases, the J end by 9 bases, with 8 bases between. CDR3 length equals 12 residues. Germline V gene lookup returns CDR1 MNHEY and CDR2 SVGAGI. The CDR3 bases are TGTGCCAGCAGTACCTTGGCTTCACCCCTCCACTTT. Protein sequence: CASSTLASPLHF.

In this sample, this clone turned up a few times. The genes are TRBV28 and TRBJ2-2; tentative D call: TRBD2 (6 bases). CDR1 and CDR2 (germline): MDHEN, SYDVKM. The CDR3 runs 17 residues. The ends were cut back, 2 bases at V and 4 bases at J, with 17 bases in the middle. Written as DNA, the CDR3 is TGTGCCAGCAGTTTAATGAGCCGGGGGTCTCCCACCGGGGAGCTGTTTTTT. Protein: CASSLMSRGSPTGELFF.

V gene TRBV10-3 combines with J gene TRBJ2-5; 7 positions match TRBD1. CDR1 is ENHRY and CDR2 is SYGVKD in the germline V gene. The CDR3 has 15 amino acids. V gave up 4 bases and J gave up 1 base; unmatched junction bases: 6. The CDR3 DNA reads TGTGCCATCAGTGTTGGGGACAGAGTCCAAGAGACCCAGTACTTC. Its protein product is CAISVGDRVQETQYF.

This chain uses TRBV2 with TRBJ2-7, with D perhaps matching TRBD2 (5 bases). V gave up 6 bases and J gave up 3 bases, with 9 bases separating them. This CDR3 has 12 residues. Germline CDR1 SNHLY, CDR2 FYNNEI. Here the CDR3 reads CASRRDSYEQYF. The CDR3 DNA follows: TGTGCCAGCAGGAGGGATAGCTACGAGCAGTACTTC. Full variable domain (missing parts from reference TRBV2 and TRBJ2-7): EPEVTQTPSHQVTQMGQEVILRCVPISNHLYFYWYRQILGQKVEFLVSFYNNEISEKSEIFDDQFSVERPDGSNFTLKIRSTKLEDSAMYFCASRRDSYEQYFGPGTRLTVT.

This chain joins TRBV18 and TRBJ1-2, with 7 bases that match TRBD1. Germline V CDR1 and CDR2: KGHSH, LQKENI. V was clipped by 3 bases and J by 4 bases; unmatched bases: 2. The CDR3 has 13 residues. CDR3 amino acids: CASSPDRAYGYTF. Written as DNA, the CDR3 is TGTGCCAGCTCACCCGACAGGGCCTATGGCTACACCTTC.

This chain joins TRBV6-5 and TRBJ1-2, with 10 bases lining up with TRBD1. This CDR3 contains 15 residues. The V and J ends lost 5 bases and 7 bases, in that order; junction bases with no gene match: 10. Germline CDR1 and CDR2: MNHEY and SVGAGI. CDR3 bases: TGTGCCAGCAGTCAACTGACAGGGGGCGATAGTGGCTACACCTTC. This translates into CASSQLTGGDSGYTF.

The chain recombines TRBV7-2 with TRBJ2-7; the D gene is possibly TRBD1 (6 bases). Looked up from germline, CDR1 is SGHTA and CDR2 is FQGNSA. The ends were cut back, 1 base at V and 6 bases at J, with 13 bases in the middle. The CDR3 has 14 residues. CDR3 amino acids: CASSLGRGPSEQYF. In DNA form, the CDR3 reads TGTGCCAGCAGCTTAGGCAGGGGCCCCAGCGAGCAGTACTTC.

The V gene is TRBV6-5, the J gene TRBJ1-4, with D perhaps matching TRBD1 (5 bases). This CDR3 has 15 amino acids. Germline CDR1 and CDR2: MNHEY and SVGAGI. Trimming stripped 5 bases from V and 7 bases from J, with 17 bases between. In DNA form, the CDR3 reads TGTGCCAGCAGTCCGGGGGGTTTAAGGAGTGAAAAACTGTTTTTT. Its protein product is CASSPGGLRSEKLFF.

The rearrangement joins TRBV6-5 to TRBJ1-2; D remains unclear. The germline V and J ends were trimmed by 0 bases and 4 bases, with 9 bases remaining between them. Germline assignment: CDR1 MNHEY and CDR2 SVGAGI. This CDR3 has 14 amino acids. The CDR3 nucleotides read TGTGCCAGCAGTTACTCGCGGGTAGGCTATGGCTACACCTTC. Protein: CASSYSRVGYGYTF.

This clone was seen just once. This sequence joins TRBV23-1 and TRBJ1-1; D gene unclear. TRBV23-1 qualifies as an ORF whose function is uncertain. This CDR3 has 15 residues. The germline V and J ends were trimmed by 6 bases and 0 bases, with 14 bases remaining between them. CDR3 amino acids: CASRLLTGLNTEAFF. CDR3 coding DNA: TGCGCCAGCAGACTACTTACCGGTCTGAACACTGAAGCTTTCTTT.

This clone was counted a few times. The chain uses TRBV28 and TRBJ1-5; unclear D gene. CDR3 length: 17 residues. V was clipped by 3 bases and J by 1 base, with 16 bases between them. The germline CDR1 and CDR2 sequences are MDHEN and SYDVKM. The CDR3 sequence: CASSFWPTEGSNQPQHF. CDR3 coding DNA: TGTGCCAGCAGTTTTTGGCCCACTGAGGGAAGCAATCAGCCCCAGCATTTT.